The clone carrying this T cell receptor (beta chain) was seen a few times. The study drew participants aged about 18 to 89 years from approximately 23 US areas. This specimen belongs to a study of blood T cell repertoires in COVID-19. For the study at large: Spain, Italy and the United States supplied samples that represented acute and convalescent COVID-19.

As processed by the authors: By means of reference gene primer amplification, nucleated cell counts were estimated. Only in-frame clones appear in the TCRdb table, and some are missing; sequencing was by immunoSEQ multiplex PCR. That table supplies the V and J calls and clone size; D and trimming were determined from the DNA. In the table there are about 440,000 clones, 70% to 90% of which are singletons. After removal of 2 bases from V and 5 bases from J, the junction contained 11 bases not matched to a gene. CDR3 length: 16 amino acids. Germline-derived CDR1 and CDR2 are LNHDA and SQIVND (reference sequence).

The sequenced sample consisted of PBMCs or T cells enriched from blood (not recorded which). The V and J genes are TRBV19 and TRBJ2-7; 8 bases align to TRBD1. The receptor was derived from a woman between 18 and 29 years old with acute COVID-19. CDR3 nucleotide sequence: TGTGCCAGTAGTATATCCCGACCGGACAGGGAGAACGAGCAGTACTTC. It translates to CASSISRPDRENEQYF.